This is a list of T cell receptor beta chains from one sample in a study of blood T cell repertoires in COVID-19. Libraries were prepared by immunoSEQ multiplex PCR; TCRdb keeps only in-frame clonotypes and omits some of them. The data contain under 150,000 clones, approximately 84% of them singletons. Sample: peripheral blood. These receptors originate from an elderly woman with acute or convalescent COVID-19. CDR3s leave out the opening cysteine and the closing phenylalanine or tryptophan.

CDR3: ASSPWGGGALRETQY; V: TRBV11-2
CDR3: ASSPPGVPDTQY; V: TRBV18
CDR3: ASSAGTGTSYGYT; V: TRBV19
CDR3: ASSLGIGYEQF; V: TRBV7-8
CDR3: ASSAGTGGRTEAF; V: TRBV9
CDR3: ASSYSEEPQH; V: TRBV6-2/TRBV6-3
CDR3: ASSQDRSGGLQETQY; V: TRBV4-1
CDR3: ASSLGAGLGTDTQY; V: TRBV7-9
CDR3: SVEVASYEQY; V: TRBV29-1
CDR3: ASVVSRGAYEQY; V: TRBV19
CDR3: ASSYREDEQF; V: TRBV6-5
CDR3: ASSSHGTSGGVQY; V: TRBV3-1/TRBV3-2
CDR3: ASSSGQGGYNSPLH; V: TRBV19
CDR3: ASSQDGRGRSPDTQY; V: TRBV4-3
CDR3: ASSPAGHNYEQY; V: TRBV6-2/TRBV6-3
CDR3: ASSRDRKPHDQAF; V: TRBV19
CDR3: ASEEGLSTEAF; V: TRBV12-5
CDR3: ASSPRSGGSYGYT; V: TRBV5-4
CDR3: ASSLAAGGGYYGYT; V: TRBV7-9
CDR3: ASSQPQGAGNTIY; V: TRBV4-1
CDR3: AISEGVGGSRDEQY; V: TRBV10-3
CDR3: ASSSRGSGEHSGNTIY; V: TRBV7-2
CDR3: ATRTGANYGYT; V: TRBV19
CDR3: ASSLERSTEAF; V: TRBV11-2
CDR3: ASSYPGGYNEQF; V: TRBV6-2/TRBV6-3
CDR3: ASSQDRGDNEKLF; V: TRBV18
CDR3: ASSPTGFSYEQY; V: TRBV5-4
CDR3: ASSYILAGVKYEQF; V: TRBV27
CDR3: ASSYGQVNTDTQY; V: TRBV6-2/TRBV6-3
CDR3: ASSLGGTQPQH; V: TRBV5-1
CDR3: ATSSLQGNLQETQY; V: TRBV15
CDR3: ASSFGLQGIGTDTQY; V: TRBV11-2
CDR3: ASSPGAYEQY; V: TRBV7-2
CDR3: ASSFRGSSYNEQF; V: TRBV5-4
CDR3: ASSFSAPGLRNTGELF; V: TRBV27
CDR3: ASSHSTGSGVEQY; V: TRBV4-3
CDR3: ASSILTGPGEKLF; V: TRBV19
CDR3: ASSLEGRTETQY; V: TRBV5-1
CDR3: ASRLATGTGDRTNEKLF; V: TRBV12-2
CDR3: AWSAAPGSSTDTQY; V: TRBV30